The 25 T cell receptor beta chains presented below share a single source sample, sequenced in a study of T cell clonality in common variable immunodeficiency. Assay: immunoSEQ multiplex PCR; the TCRdb copy retains only in-frame clones and omits some. The repertoire consists of tens of thousands of clones, none detected only once. Specimen: peripheral blood mononuclear cells. These receptors were obtained from a person aged 18 to 75 in good health.

For this clone: The CDR3 is cut off 3 residues early in the read; its end comes from the germline J gene. J is TRBJ2-3 and V is TRBV5-1, with 12 positions matching TRBD2. This CDR3 region has 17 residues. Germline lookup yields CDR1 SGHRS and CDR2 YFSETQ. V gave up 2 bases and J gave up 1 base; unmatched junction bases: 5. CDR3 DNA, as far as it was read: TGCGCCAGCAGCTTTCGTGCTAGCGGGAGGGGCACAGATACG. Translation: CASSFRASGRGTDT. The complete CDR3 protein is CASSFRASGRGTDTQYF.

This clone showed up many times. The DNA ends 3 residues before the CDR3 does, and the rest of the CDR3 is filled in from the germline J gene. This rearrangement joins TRBV14 to TRBJ2-3, with 7 bases aligning to TRBD1. CDR1 and CDR2 from the germline V gene are SGHDN and FVKESK. The CDR3 extends over 16 amino acids. Losses at the gene ends were 4 bases for V and 0 bases for J; bases not matched to a gene: 7. Partial CDR3 DNA: TGTGCCAGCAGCCGACAGGGCCCCCTGAGCACAGATACG. Amino acid sequence: CASSRQGPLSTDT. The full CDR3 protein reads CASSRQGPLSTDTQYF.

This clone was recorded many times. From the germline J gene comes the end of the CDR3, since the read stops 3 residues before it. This rearrangement joins TRBV19 to TRBJ2-1; 14 positions agree with TRBD2. V dropped 1 base and J dropped 9; count of bases not matched to a gene: 8. Germline V gene sequence: CDR1 LNHDA, CDR2 SQIVND (reference sequence). CDR3 length equals 17 residues. This CDR3 reads CASSIVTSGRAFIEQFF. The CDR3 bases that were read are TGTGCCAGTAGTATAGTGACTAGCGGGAGGGCCTTTATTGAG.

The table lists this clone with many counts. The CDR3 end lies 3 residues beyond the end of the read and is filled in from the germline J gene. This sequence joins TRBV7-8 and TRBJ2-7; a possible D gene is TRBD1 (5 bases). Germline V lookup: CDR1 SGHVS, CDR2 FQNEAQ. The CDR3 spans 14 residues. V was shortened by 2 bases and J by 2 bases, with 10 bases between the two germline ends. The CDR3 sequence is CASSLRQGTYEQYF. Incomplete CDR3 DNA: TGTGCCAGCAGCTTAAGGCAGGGTACCTACGAG.

Many counts were recorded for this clone. The covered CDR3 bases are TGCAGTGCTAGATTGACCGGGACTAGCGGGTACAATGAG. This codes for CSARLTGTSGYNE. The entire CDR3 reads CSARLTGTSGYNEQFF. V gene TRBV20-1 combines with J gene TRBJ2-1, with TRBD2 identical over 12 bases. From the germline J gene comes the end of the CDR3, since the read stops 3 residues before it. V was pared by 2 bases and J by 4 bases, with 6 bases of the junction left unmatched. The CDR3 has 16 residues. The germline gives CDR1 DFQATT, CDR2 SNEGSKA (reference sequence).

This clone occurred many times. The read is 3 residues too short to cover the CDR3 end, so that end is filled in from the germline J gene. The genes are TRBV5-1 and TRBJ2-2, with D perhaps matching TRBD2 (6 bases). Germline CDR1 and CDR2: SGHRS and YFSETQ. Trimming left V 1 base short and J 6 bases short, with 16 bases between. This CDR3 has 16 residues. CDR3 loop: CASSLSPGGVSGELFF. CDR3 DNA, as far as it was read: TGCGCCAGCAGCTTGAGCCCCGGAGGGGTATCCGGGGAG.

In this sample, this clone turned up many times. The CDR3 end is not reached by the read, which stops 3 residues before it; the germline J gene fills it in. V and J are TRBV15 and TRBJ2-5, with 10 bases fitting TRBD1. The CDR3 runs to 15 residues. Germline V gene sequence: CDR1 LNHNV, CDR2 YYDKDF (reference sequence). The V segment lost 1 base and the J segment 5 bases; nucleotides outside the gene matches: 4. The CDR3 is CATSRGTGGAETQYF. The DNA read from the CDR3 is TGTGCCACCAGCAGAGGGACAGGGGGGGCGGAGACC.

This clone was counted many times. The read is 3 residues too short to cover the CDR3 end, so that end is filled in from the germline J gene. The genes are TRBV19 and TRBJ1-1; TRBD1 matches at 7 bases. Germline CDR1 LNHDA, CDR2 SQIVND (reference sequence). V was clipped by 3 bases and J by 5 bases; unmatched bases: 12. CDR3 size: 16 residues. CDR3: CASSMRGPGAGTEAFF. The sequenced CDR3 bases are TGTGCCAGTAGTATGAGGGGGCCAGGAGCCGGTACTGAA.

This clone was detected ten times or more. Read sequence stops 3 residues before the CDR3 end, and the germline J gene provides the missing end. The gene calls are TRBV18 and TRBJ1-2; no reliable D call. Per germline, CDR1 KGHSH and CDR2 LQKENI. The CDR3 consists of 15 residues. Trimming cost V 2 bases and J 4 bases, with 14 bases left between them. The CDR3 sequence: CASSPSRHPIYGYTF. CDR3 bases read: TGTGCCAGCTCACCATCCAGACACCCCATCTATGGC. Looking up the rest from reference TRBV18 and TRBJ1-2 gives the full variable domain: NAGVMQNPRHLVRRRGQEARLRCSPMKGHSHVYWYRQLPEEGLKFMVYLQKENIIDESGMPKERFSAEFPKEGPSILRIQQVVRGDSAAYFCASSPSRHPIYGYTFGSGTRLTVV.

This clone was observed at least ten times. The read stops 3 residues short of the end of the CDR3; the missing end is completed from the germline J gene. The chain carries TRBV4-1 and TRBJ1-5; TRBD1 is a possible D gene (5 bases). This CDR3 has 14 amino acids. V was cut by 3 bases and J by 4 bases, with 10 bases left in between. Germline CDR1 and CDR2: MGHRA and YSYEKL. Partial CDR3 DNA: TGCGCCAGCAGCCATGGTGGGGCAAATCAGCCC. Protein sequence: CASSHGGANQP. The whole CDR3 region reads CASSHGGANQPQHF.

This clone was observed at least ten times. The read terminates 3 residues before the CDR3 end, so the remaining end is supplied by the germline J gene. The chain couples TRBV2 to TRBJ2-2; no reliable D call. The germline gives CDR1 SNHLY, CDR2 FYNNEI. The CDR3 has 13 amino acids. V was pared by 3 bases and J by 7 bases, with 9 bases between. The part of the CDR3 DNA that was read is TGTGCCAGCAGTGAGTTCCCAGGCGGGGAG. It encodes CASSEFPGGE. The whole CDR3 protein is CASSEFPGGELFF.

This clone was observed many times. The CDR3 end lies 3 residues beyond the end of the read and is filled in from the germline J gene. The chain carries TRBV30 and TRBJ1-1; 9 bases are shared with TRBD1. Germline CDR1 is GTSNPN and CDR2 is SVGIG (reference sequence). CDR3 length: 14 residues. The V and J ends lost 5 bases and 6 bases, in that order; junction bases with no gene match: 10. The CDR3 sequence: CAWGPGQGFAEAFF. The sequenced part of the CDR3 DNA is TGTGCCTGGGGGCCGGGACAGGGTTTCGCTGAA.

This clone came up many times. The read finishes 3 residues shy of the CDR3 end, and the germline J gene is used to complete it. This chain connects TRBV11-2 to TRBJ2-5; D could derive from TRBD1 or TRBD2 (5 bases each). The germline gives CDR1 SGHAT, CDR2 FQNNGV. Trimming pared 6 bases from V and 4 bases from J, leaving 15 bases between. The CDR3 runs to 14 residues. CDR3 protein: CASSSRGDTETQYF. Incomplete CDR3 DNA: TGTGCCAGCAGTTCTAGAGGGGATACAGAGACC.

This clone was detected ten times or more. The read ends 3 residues shy of where the CDR3 ends; the end is completed using the germline J gene. This chain uses TRBV25-1 with TRBJ2-2, with D possibly being TRBD1 (6 bases). The CDR3 has 14 residues. The germline V and J ends were trimmed by 1 base and 3 bases, with 6 bases remaining between them. Germline V gene data show CDR1 as MGHDK and CDR2 as SYGVNS. CDR3: CASSESGDTGELFF. The CDR3 DNA, read in part, is TGTGCCAGCAGTGAATCAGGGGACACCGGGGAG.

This clone has a count of ten or more. Read data end 3 residues before the CDR3 end; the end is taken from the germline J gene. The genes are TRBV20-1 and TRBJ2-3, with 8 positions matching TRBD2. This CDR3 is 15 amino acids long. In germline, CDR1 is DFQATT, CDR2 SNEGSKA (reference sequence). V dropped 4 bases and J dropped 2; count of bases not matched to a gene: 8. The sequenced part of the CDR3 DNA is TGCAGTGCTACCCGGGGGGGAAGTACCACAGATACG. Protein sequence: CSATRGGSTTDT. In full, the CDR3 is CSATRGGSTTDTQYF.

This clone was seen repeatedly, ten times or more. From the germline J gene comes the end of the CDR3, since the read stops 3 residues before it. The genes are TRBV6-4 and TRBJ2-3; 10 bases line up with TRBD2. Germline loops: CDR1 MRHNA, CDR2 SNTAGT. The J segment lost 6 bases and the V segment lost 6 bases, leaving 9 bases of the junction unmatched. This CDR3 has 15 residues. CDR3 bases read: TGTGCCAGCAGCGAAAGCGGGGGGGCCAGCGATACG. Translating gives CASSESGGASDT. The full-length CDR3 reads as CASSESGGASDTQYF.

This clone was recorded many times. The read falls 3 residues short of the CDR3 end, and the missing part is taken from the germline J gene. The genes are TRBV18 and TRBJ2-1; tentative D call: TRBD1 (7 bases). Germline V CDR1 and CDR2: KGHSH, LQKENI. V was clipped by 5 bases and J by 5 bases, with 16 bases between them. CDR3 length equals 15 residues. The CDR3 sequence: CASSTGAGINNEQFF. The CDR3 DNA, read in part, is TGTGCCAGCTCAACAGGGGCGGGAATAAACAATGAG. Full variable domain (remainder filled in from reference TRBV18 and TRBJ2-1): NAGVMQNPRHLVRRRGQEARLRCSPMKGHSHVYWYRQLPEEGLKFMVYLQKENIIDESGMPKERFSAEFPKEGPSILRIQQVVRGDSAAYFCASSTGAGINNEQFFGPGTRLTVL.

Many counts were recorded for this clone. The CDR3 end falls 3 residues outside the read, so it is completed with the germline J gene. The J gene is TRBJ2-7, the V gene TRBV18; TRBD1 agrees at 10 bases. The CDR3 has 14 residues. Germline CDR1 reads KGHSH; CDR2 reads LQKENI. V shed 5 bases, J shed 3 bases, and the junction held 4 bases outside the gene matches. Partial CDR3 DNA: TGTGCCAGCTCATCGACAGGGGGCATCTACGAG. Its protein product is CASSSTGGIYE. The full CDR3 protein is CASSSTGGIYEQYF.

This clone was recorded at least ten times. With the read ending 3 residues before the CDR3 end, the germline J gene is used to fill in that end. V gene TRBV29-1 combines with J gene TRBJ2-7, with TRBD1 identical over 8 bases. Per germline, CDR1 SQVTM and CDR2 ANQGSEA. Germline trimming cut 7 bases from V and 3 bases from J; bases unmatched to any gene: 8. This CDR3 comprises 13 residues. Incomplete CDR3 DNA: TGCAGCGCAACAGGGACAGGTAGCTACGAG. This translates into CSATGTGSYE. The CDR3 reads in full as CSATGTGSYEQYF.

In this sample, this clone turned up many times. The read is 3 residues too short to cover the CDR3 end, so that end is filled in from the germline J gene. V usage is TRBV18 and J usage is TRBJ1-2; D is possibly TRBD1 (5 bases). Trimming removed 3 bases from V and 6 bases from J, with 14 bases in between. This CDR3 has 14 residues. Germline V lookup: CDR1 KGHSH, CDR2 LQKENI. The sequenced CDR3 bases are TGTGCCAGCTCACCCTACGACGAGGGGCATGGC. Encoded protein: CASSPYDEGHG. The CDR3 in full is CASSPYDEGHGYTF.

This clone was picked up a small number of times. A much more abundant neighbour one base away suggests this may be a read error. The observed sequence ends 3 residues before the CDR3 terminus, with the missing tail filled in from the germline J gene. The rearrangement links TRBV6-1 to TRBJ1-1, with 9 positions matching TRBD1. After removal of 2 bases from V and 0 bases from J, the junction contained 7 bases not matched to a gene. Looked up from germline, CDR1 is MNHNS and CDR2 is SASEGT. This CDR3 is built from 17 residues. The CDR3 sequence: CASSETGQGSLNTEAFF. CDR3 bases read: TGTGCCAGCAGTGAAACGGGACAGGGAAGTCTGAACACTGAA.

This clone was counted many times. The read stops 3 residues short of the end of the CDR3; the missing end is completed from the germline J gene. The chain uses TRBV2 and TRBJ1-2; D gene ambiguous. Trimming removed 2 bases from V and 2 bases from J, with 9 bases in between. Germline V gives CDR1 SNHLY, CDR2 FYNNEI. CDR3 length: 14 amino acids. The CDR3 reads CASSERPWNYGYTF. Partial CDR3 DNA: TGTGCCAGCAGTGAAAGGCCTTGGAACTATGGC.

In this sample, this clone turned up many times. Coverage ceases 3 residues before the CDR3 finishes, and the germline J gene fills in the end. This chain uses TRBV7-8 with TRBJ2-2; TRBD1 matches 7 bases. CDR3 length: 17 residues. Trimming cost V 5 bases and J 3 bases; bases outside gene matches: 12. Germline values: CDR1 SGHVS, CDR2 FQNEAQ. CDR3 sequence: CASSRGVGQGDTGELFF. Partial CDR3 DNA: TGTGCCAGCAGCCGAGGGGTCGGGCAGGGGGACACCGGGGAG.

In its sample, this clone was seen many times. Read coverage stops 3 residues before the CDR3 terminus; the germline J gene supplies the remainder. The chain carries TRBV19 and TRBJ1-4; D is perhaps TRBD1 (5 bases). The germline V and J ends were trimmed by 8 bases and 6 bases, with 19 bases remaining between them. Looked up from germline, CDR1 is LNHDA and CDR2 is SQIVND (reference sequence). The CDR3 spans 15 residues. CDR3 sequence: CASHPVGGGDEKLFF. The DNA read from the CDR3 is TGTGCCAGTCACCCCGTGGGGGGAGGAGATGAAAAA.

There are many counts of this clone. The read ends 3 residues before the CDR3 terminus; that terminus is restored from the germline J gene. The chain has TRBV15 and TRBJ1-2; D ambiguous. CDR1 and CDR2 from the germline V gene are LNHNV and YYDKDF (reference sequence). There are 15 residues in the CDR3. V lost 5 bases, J lost 7 bases, and 20 bases lay in between. The CDR3 DNA, read in part, is TGTGCCACCAGCTCCCCCGGAAGGCAGGTGTTTGGC. Protein: CATSSPGRQVFG. The complete CDR3 reads CATSSPGRQVFGYTF.